A selection of T cell receptor beta chains follows, all from one sample in a study of T-cell memory formation after mild COVID-19. TCRdb re-called the 5' RACE reads through MiXCR, storing one row per CDR3 protein. The table has fewer than 250,000 distinct CDR3 sequences, about 16% seen once. Sequenced: PBMCs or a T cell subset sorted from them (not recorded which). All receptors derive from an adult woman who had mild COVID-19 (a few samples of this study predate the infection). Cell type and time point are not known. Both conserved end residues are part of each CDR3. A D gene is named only where the DNA matches it firmly. Clone size appears in some rows only: once, few, many, or a class for an expanded clone.

size: few
D: .
J: TRBJ1-3
V: TRBV5-4
CDR3: CASSGRVGNTIYF
DNA: TGTGCCAGCAGCGGGCGGGTTGGAAACACCATATATTTT

size: few
D: .
J: TRBJ1-4
V: TRBV7-9
CDR3: CASSSDGRGPDEKLFF
DNA: TGTGCCAGCAGCTCAGACGGTCGGGGGCCCGATGAAAAACTGTTTTTT

size: .
D: .
J: TRBJ1-1
V: TRBV5-1
CDR3: CASSLAGFVETTEAFF
DNA: TGCGCCAGCAGCTTGGCAGGATTCGTCGAAACGACTGAAGCTTTCTTT

size: few
D: .
J: TRBJ2-7
V: TRBV18
CDR3: CASSPIGTAAYEQYF
DNA: TGTGCCAGCTCACCAATAGGGACCGCAGCCTACGAGCAGTACTTC

size: many
D: .
J: TRBJ1-5
V: TRBV7-9
CDR3: CASSREGGQPQHF
DNA: TGTGCCAGCAGCAGGGAGGGCGGTCAGCCCCAGCATTTT

size: few
D: .
J: TRBJ2-7
V: TRBV12-3/TRBV12-4
CDR3: CASSFKAADEQYF
DNA: TGTGCCAGCAGTTTCAAAGCGGCTGACGAGCAGTACTTC

size: few
D: TRBD1
J: TRBJ1-6
V: TRBV5-1
CDR3: CASSRDRAYNSPLHF
DNA: TGCGCCAGCAGCCGGGACAGGGCCTATAATTCACCCCTCCACTTT

size: few
D: TRBD1
J: TRBJ1-2
V: TRBV29-1
CDR3: CSVDRGPLNYGYTF
DNA: TGCAGCGTTGACAGGGGGCCCCTTAACTATGGCTACACCTTC

size: .
D: .
J: TRBJ2-5
V: TRBV24-1
CDR3: CATSDPGSQETQYF
DNA: TGTGCCACCAGTGACCCTGGGTCACAAGAGACCCAGTACTTC

size: few
D: .
J: TRBJ1-2
V: TRBV12-3/TRBV12-4
CDR3: CASSPLNYGYTF
DNA: TGTGCCAGCAGCCCCTTGAACTATGGCTACACCTTC

size: few
D: .
J: TRBJ1-3
V: TRBV5-1
CDR3: CASRTEISGNTIYF
DNA: TGCGCCAGCAGAACCGAGATCTCTGGAAACACCATATATTTT

size: .
D: TRBD1
J: TRBJ1-2
V: TRBV4-1
CDR3: CASRRPGTGNYGYTF
DNA: TGCGCCAGCAGGCGCCCCGGGACAGGGAACTATGGCTACACCTTC

size: few
D: TRBD2
J: TRBJ2-1
V: TRBV7-2
CDR3: CASSKTSASSYNEQFF
DNA: TGTGCCAGCAGCAAAACTAGCGCGAGCTCCTACAATGAGCAGTTCTTC

size: few
D: TRBD1
J: TRBJ2-5
V: TRBV24-1
CDR3: CATSDQDRGETQYF
DNA: TGTGCCACCAGTGACCAGGACAGGGGGGAGACCCAGTACTTC

size: .
D: .
J: TRBJ2-7
V: TRBV18
CDR3: CASAPEHPVQYF
DNA: TGTGCCAGCGCACCAGAACATCCGGTGCAGTACTTC

size: few
D: .
J: TRBJ1-2
V: TRBV12-3/TRBV12-4
CDR3: CASSRVSGILLYGYTF
DNA: TGTGCCAGCAGTCGGGTGTCCGGGATCCTCTTATATGGCTACACCTTC

size: many
D: TRBD2
J: TRBJ2-1
V: TRBV20-1
CDR3: CSAPTLAGVDNEQFF
DNA: TGCAGTGCACCAACCCTAGCGGGGGTAGACAATGAGCAGTTCTTC

size: few
D: TRBD1
J: TRBJ1-2
V: TRBV19
CDR3: CATFSGTEGYTF
DNA: TGTGCCACCTTCTCCGGGACAGAGGGCTACACCTTC

size: .
D: TRBD1
J: TRBJ1-1
V: TRBV15
CDR3: CATSRERGQASVNTEAFF
DNA: TGTGCCACCAGCAGAGAGAGGGGACAGGCGAGTGTGAACACTGAAGCTTTCTTT

size: .
D: TRBD1
J: TRBJ2-6
V: TRBV12-3/TRBV12-4
CDR3: CASSFVGQTSSGANVLTF
DNA: TGTGCCAGCAGTTTCGTGGGACAGACGAGCTCTGGGGCCAACGTCCTGACTTTC

size: few
D: TRBD1
J: TRBJ1-6
V: TRBV10-3
CDR3: CATRIGQDNSPLHF
DNA: TGTGCCACCAGAATAGGACAGGATAATTCACCCCTCCACTTT

size: .
D: .
J: TRBJ2-6
V: TRBV9
CDR3: CASSVEGTWANVLTF
DNA: TGTGCCAGCAGCGTAGAGGGTACTTGGGCCAACGTCCTGACTTTC

size: few
D: TRBD2
J: TRBJ2-1
V: TRBV7-2
CDR3: CASSSHKTSGGYNEQFF
DNA: TGTGCCAGCAGCAGCCACAAGACTAGCGGGGGTTACAATGAGCAGTTCTTC

size: few
D: .
J: TRBJ1-4
V: TRBV2
CDR3: CASSVSAAGNEKLFF
DNA: TGTGCCAGCAGTGTTTCGGCGGCTGGTAATGAAAAACTGTTTTTT

size: few
D: .
J: TRBJ2-2
V: TRBV4-1
CDR3: CASSPLLKTGELFF
DNA: TGCGCCAGCAGCCCCTTACTTAAGACCGGGGAGCTGTTTTTT

size: .
D: .
J: TRBJ2-2
V: TRBV20-1
CDR3: CSARDPVGELFF
DNA: TGCAGTGCTAGAGACCCAGTCGGGGAGCTGTTTTTT

size: few
D: TRBD1
J: TRBJ2-2
V: TRBV7-2
CDR3: CASSSGTGTNTGELFF
DNA: TGTGCCAGCAGCTCTGGGACAGGGACGAACACCGGGGAGCTGTTTTTT

size: few
D: .
J: TRBJ1-5
V: TRBV5-1
CDR3: CASSPGFHSNQPQHF
DNA: TGCGCCAGCAGCCCAGGGTTCCATAGCAATCAGCCCCAGCATTTT

size: once
D: TRBD2
J: TRBJ2-7
V: TRBV5-5
CDR3: CASSPGGGGLYEQYF
DNA: TGTGCCAGCAGCCCCGGCGGGGGGGGCCTCTACGAGCAGTACTTC

size: .
D: .
J: TRBJ1-1
V: TRBV30
CDR3: CAWTLTLTLNTEAFF
DNA: TGTGCCTGGACCCTTACCCTGACACTGAACACTGAAGCTTTCTTT

size: .
D: .
J: TRBJ1-3
V: TRBV7-2
CDR3: CASSPVSGNTIYF
DNA: TGTGCCAGCAGCCCGGTTTCTGGAAACACCATATATTTT

size: .
D: .
J: TRBJ1-1
V: TRBV18
CDR3: CASSPLNTFENTEAFF
DNA: TGTGCCAGCTCACCGCTAAACACATTTGAAAACACTGAAGCTTTCTTT

size: many
D: .
J: TRBJ2-7
V: TRBV10-3
CDR3: CAISESQDSYEQYF
DNA: TGTGCCATCAGTGAGTCCCAGGACTCCTACGAGCAGTACTTC

size: few
D: TRBD1
J: TRBJ1-1
V: TRBV7-8
CDR3: CASSLARSWDRGMNTEAFF
DNA: TGTGCCAGCAGCTTAGCAAGGTCCTGGGACAGGGGAATGAACACTGAAGCTTTCTTT

size: few
D: .
J: TRBJ2-1
V: TRBV5-5
CDR3: CASGGRLVDNEQFF
DNA: TGTGCCAGCGGGGGCAGGCTAGTTGACAATGAGCAGTTCTTC

size: few
D: .
J: TRBJ2-7
V: TRBV3-1
CDR3: CASSHWDRTYLEQYF
DNA: TGTGCCAGCAGCCATTGGGACCGAACTTATCTCGAGCAGTACTTC

size: .
D: TRBD2
J: TRBJ2-1
V: TRBV28
CDR3: CASPPVTSGGLAEQFF
DNA: TGTGCCAGCCCACCCGTGACTAGCGGGGGGTTAGCTGAGCAGTTCTTC

size: few
D: TRBD2
J: TRBJ2-7
V: TRBV4-1
CDR3: CASSRLTSGGAYEQYF
DNA: TGCGCCAGCAGCCGCCTGACTAGCGGGGGGGCCTACGAGCAGTACTTC

size: .
D: .
J: TRBJ1-5
V: TRBV5-1
CDR3: CASSFFPRDTNQPQHF
DNA: TGCGCCAGCAGCTTCTTTCCCCGGGACACTAATCAGCCCCAGCATTTT

size: .
D: .
J: TRBJ2-5
V: TRBV5-1
CDR3: CASGTGQETQYF
DNA: TGCGCCAGCGGAACGGGGCAAGAGACCCAGTACTTC

size: few
D: TRBD1
J: TRBJ1-2
V: TRBV4-2
CDR3: CASSKVDRDHYGYTF
DNA: TGTGCCAGCAGCAAGGTTGACAGGGACCACTATGGCTACACCTTC

size: few
D: TRBD1
J: TRBJ1-2
V: TRBV7-3
CDR3: CASSSDRGSGYTF
DNA: TGTGCCAGCAGCTCGGACAGGGGAAGTGGCTACACCTTC

size: .
D: .
J: TRBJ1-3
V: TRBV14
CDR3: CASSLQSRMSSGNTIYF
DNA: TGTGCCAGCAGCCTACAGTCCAGGATGAGCTCTGGAAACACCATATATTTT

size: few
D: .
J: TRBJ2-5
V: TRBV29-1
CDR3: CSVLGGVVAETQYF
DNA: TGCAGCGTTTTAGGCGGGGTAGTAGCAGAGACCCAGTACTTC

size: few
D: .
J: TRBJ2-5
V: TRBV18
CDR3: CASSLGMAETQYF
DNA: TGTGCCAGCTCCCTGGGGATGGCAGAGACCCAGTACTTC

size: many
D: TRBD2
J: TRBJ2-1
V: TRBV7-9
CDR3: CASSVNSGGYNEQFF
DNA: TGTGCCAGCAGCGTGAATTCGGGAGGGTACAATGAGCAGTTCTTC